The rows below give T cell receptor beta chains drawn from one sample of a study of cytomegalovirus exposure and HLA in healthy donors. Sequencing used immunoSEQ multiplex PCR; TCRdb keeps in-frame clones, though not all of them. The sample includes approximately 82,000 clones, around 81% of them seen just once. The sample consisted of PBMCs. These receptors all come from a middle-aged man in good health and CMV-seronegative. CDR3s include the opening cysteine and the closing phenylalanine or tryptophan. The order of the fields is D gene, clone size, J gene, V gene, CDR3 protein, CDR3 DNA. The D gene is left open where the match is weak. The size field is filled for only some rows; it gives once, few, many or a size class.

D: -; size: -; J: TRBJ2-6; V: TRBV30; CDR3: CAWNGRSGANVLTF; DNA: TGTGCCTGGAACGGTCGCTCTGGGGCCAACGTCCTGACTTTC
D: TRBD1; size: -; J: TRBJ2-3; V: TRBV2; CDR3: CASSEQGAPTDTQYF; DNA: TGTGCCAGCAGTGAACAGGGGGCGCCGACAGATACGCAGTATTTT
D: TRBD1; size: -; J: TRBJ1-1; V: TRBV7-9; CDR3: CASSTGGASTEAFF; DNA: TGTGCCAGCAGTACAGGGGGCGCGAGCACTGAAGCTTTCTTT
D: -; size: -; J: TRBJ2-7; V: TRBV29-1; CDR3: CSVGAGLGEQYF; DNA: TGCAGCGTTGGGGCAGGTTTGGGCGAGCAGTACTTC
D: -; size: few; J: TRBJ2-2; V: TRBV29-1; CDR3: CSGTGQNTGELFF; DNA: TGCAGCGGCACGGGACAGAACACCGGGGAGCTGTTTTTT
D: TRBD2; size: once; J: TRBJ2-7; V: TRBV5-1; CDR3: CASSLVGMRASGNNEQYF; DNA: TGCGCCAGCAGCTTGGTAGGGATGCGGGCTAGCGGGAACAACGAGCAGTACTTC
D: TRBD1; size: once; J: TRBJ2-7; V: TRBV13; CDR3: CASTPTQGPYEQYF; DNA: TGTGCCAGCACCCCAACACAGGGGCCCTACGAGCAGTACTTC
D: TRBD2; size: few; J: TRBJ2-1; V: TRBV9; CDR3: CASSVGAGSGYEQFF; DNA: TGTGCCAGCAGCGTAGGAGCGGGGTCTGGGTATGAGCAGTTCTTC
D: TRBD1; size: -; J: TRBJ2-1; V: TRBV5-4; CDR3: CASNRGSSYNEQFF; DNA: TGTGCCAGCAACAGGGGGAGCTCCTACAATGAGCAGTTCTTC
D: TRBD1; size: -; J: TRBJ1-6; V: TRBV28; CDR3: CASSPGDRGLFSPLHF; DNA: TGTGCCAGCAGTCCCGGGGACAGGGGGCTCTTTTCACCCCTCCACTTT
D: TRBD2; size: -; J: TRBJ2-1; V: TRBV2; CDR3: CASMVSGIRREQFF; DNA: TGTGCCAGCATGGTTAGCGGGATTCGGCGAGAGCAGTTCTTC
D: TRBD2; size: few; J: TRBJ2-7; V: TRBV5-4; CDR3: CASSGLAGAKYEQYF; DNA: TGTGCCAGCAGCGGACTAGCGGGGGCCAAGTACGAGCAGTACTTC
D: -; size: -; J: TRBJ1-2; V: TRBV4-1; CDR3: CASSQVVTGIYGYTF; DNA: TGCGCCAGCAGCCAAGTAGTAACGGGAATCTATGGCTACACCTTC
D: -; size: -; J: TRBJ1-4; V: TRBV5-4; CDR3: CASSPKEGMNEKLFF; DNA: TGTGCCAGCAGCCCCAAGGAGGGAATGAATGAAAAACTGTTTTTT
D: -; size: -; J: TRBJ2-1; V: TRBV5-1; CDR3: CASSLGLDEQFF; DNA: TGCGCCAGCAGCCTAGGATTAGATGAGCAGTTCTTC